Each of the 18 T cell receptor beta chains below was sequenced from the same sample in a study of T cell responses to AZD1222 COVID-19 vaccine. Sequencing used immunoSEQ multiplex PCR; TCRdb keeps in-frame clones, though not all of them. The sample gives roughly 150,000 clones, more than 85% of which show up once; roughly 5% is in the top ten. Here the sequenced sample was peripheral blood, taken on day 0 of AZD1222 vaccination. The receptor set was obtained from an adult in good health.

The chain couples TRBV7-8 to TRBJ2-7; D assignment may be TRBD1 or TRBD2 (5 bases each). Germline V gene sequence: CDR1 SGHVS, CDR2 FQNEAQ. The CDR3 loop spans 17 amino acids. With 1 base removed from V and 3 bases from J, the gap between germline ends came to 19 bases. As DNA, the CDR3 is TGTGCCAGCAGCTTAGTAATGCGGGCCAGAGGGGACTACGAGCAGTACTTC. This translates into CASSLVMRARGDYEQYF. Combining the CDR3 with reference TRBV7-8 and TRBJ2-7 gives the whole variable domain GAGVSQSPRYKVAKRGQDVALRCDPISGHVSLFWYQQALGQGPEFLTYFQNEAQLDKSGLPSDRFFAERPEGSVSTLKIQRTQQEDSAVYLCASSLVMRARGDYEQYFGPGTRLTVT.

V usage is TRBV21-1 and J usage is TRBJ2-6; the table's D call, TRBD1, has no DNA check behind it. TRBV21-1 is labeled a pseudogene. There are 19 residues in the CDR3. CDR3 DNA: TGTGCCAGCAGCGAACCCGGGACACCTATCGGCTCTGGGGCCAACGTCCTGACTTTC. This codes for CASSEPGTPIGSGANVLTF.

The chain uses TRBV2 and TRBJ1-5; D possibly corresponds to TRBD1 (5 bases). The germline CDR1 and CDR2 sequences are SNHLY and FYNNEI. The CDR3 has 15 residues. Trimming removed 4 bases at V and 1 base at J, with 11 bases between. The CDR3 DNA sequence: TGTGCCAGCAGTGGGGGGTCTGGCAGCAATCAGCCCCAGCATTTT. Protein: CASSGGSGSNQPQHF.

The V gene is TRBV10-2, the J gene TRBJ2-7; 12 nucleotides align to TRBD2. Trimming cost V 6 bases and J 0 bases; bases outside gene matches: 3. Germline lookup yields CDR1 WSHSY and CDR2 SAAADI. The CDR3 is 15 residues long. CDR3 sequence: CASRLAGGLSYEQYF. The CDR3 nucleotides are TGCGCCAGCAGACTAGCGGGAGGCCTCTCCTACGAGCAGTACTTC.

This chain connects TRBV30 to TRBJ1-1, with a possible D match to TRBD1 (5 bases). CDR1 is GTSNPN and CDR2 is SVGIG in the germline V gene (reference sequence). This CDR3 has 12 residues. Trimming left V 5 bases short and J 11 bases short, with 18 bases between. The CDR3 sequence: CAWEGTERRAFF. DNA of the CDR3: TGTGCCTGGGAAGGGACTGAGCGGAGGGCTTTCTTT.

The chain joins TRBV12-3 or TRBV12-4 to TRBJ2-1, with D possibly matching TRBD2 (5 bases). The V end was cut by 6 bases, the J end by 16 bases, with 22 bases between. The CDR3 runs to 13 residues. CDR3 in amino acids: CASSWVVTRGCFF. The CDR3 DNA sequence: TGTGCCAGCAGCTGGGTCGTCACACGGGGATGCTTCTTC.

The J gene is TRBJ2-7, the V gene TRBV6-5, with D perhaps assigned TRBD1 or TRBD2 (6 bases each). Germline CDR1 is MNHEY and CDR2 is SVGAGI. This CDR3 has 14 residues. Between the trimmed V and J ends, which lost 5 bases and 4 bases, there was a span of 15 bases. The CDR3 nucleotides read TGTGCCAGCAGTAAGTCAAGGGGGGCATACGAGCAGTACTTC. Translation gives CASSKSRGAYEQYF.

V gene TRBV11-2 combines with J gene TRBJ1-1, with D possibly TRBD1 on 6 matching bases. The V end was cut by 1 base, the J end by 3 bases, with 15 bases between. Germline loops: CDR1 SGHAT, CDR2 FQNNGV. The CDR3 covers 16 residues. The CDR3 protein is CASSLGAGEGDTEAFF. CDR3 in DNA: TGTGCCAGCAGCTTAGGGGCAGGGGAAGGGGACACTGAAGCTTTCTTT.

Written as DNA, the CDR3 is TGTGCCAGCAGTTTATCTCCTTCCGCCAGGACTGAAGCTTTCTTT. This sequence encodes CASSLSPSARTEAFF. The J gene is TRBJ1-1, the V gene TRBV5-4; D is undetermined. V dropped 5 bases and J dropped 5 bases, with 19 bases sitting between them. Germline-derived CDR1 and CDR2 are SGHNT and YYREEE (reference sequence). The CDR3 contains 15 residues.

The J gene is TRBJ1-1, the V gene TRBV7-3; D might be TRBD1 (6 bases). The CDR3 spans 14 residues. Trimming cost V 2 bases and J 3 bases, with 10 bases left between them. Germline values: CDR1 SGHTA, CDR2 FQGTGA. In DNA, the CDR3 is TGTGCCAGCAGCTTAGAGGGGGATCACACTGAAGCTTTCTTT. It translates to CASSLEGDHTEAFF.

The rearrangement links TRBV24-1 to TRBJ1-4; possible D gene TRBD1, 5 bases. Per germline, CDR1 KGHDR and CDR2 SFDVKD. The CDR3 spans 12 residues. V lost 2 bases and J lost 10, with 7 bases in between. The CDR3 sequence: CATSDWGGKLFF. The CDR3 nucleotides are TGTGCCACCAGTGATTGGGGGGGAAAACTGTTTTTT.

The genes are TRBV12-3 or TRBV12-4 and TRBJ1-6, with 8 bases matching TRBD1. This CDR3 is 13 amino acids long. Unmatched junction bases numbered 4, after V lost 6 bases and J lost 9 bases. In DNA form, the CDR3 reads TGTGCCAGCAGCCGACAGGGGACTTCACCCCTCCACTTT. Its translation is CASSRQGTSPLHF.

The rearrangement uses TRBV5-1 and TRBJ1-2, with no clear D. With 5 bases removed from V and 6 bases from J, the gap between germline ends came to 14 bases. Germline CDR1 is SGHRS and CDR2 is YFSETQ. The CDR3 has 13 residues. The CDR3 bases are TGCGCCAGCAGGTCAAAGTACGAACATGGCTACACCTTC. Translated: CASRSKYEHGYTF.

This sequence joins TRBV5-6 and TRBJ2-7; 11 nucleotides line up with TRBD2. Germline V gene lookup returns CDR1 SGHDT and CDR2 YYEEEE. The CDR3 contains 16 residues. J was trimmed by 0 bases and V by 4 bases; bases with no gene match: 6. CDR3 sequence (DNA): TGTGCCAGCAGCCCGCGGACTAGCGGGCTCTCCTACGAGCAGTACTTC. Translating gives CASSPRTSGLSYEQYF.

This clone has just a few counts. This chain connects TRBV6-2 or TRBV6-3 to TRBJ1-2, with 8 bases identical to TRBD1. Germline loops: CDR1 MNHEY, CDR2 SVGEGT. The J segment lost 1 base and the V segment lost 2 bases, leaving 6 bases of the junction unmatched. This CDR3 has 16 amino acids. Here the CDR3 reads CASSYAGGEFNYGYTF. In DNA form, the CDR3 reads TGTGCCAGCAGTTACGCAGGGGGCGAATTTAACTATGGCTACACCTTC.

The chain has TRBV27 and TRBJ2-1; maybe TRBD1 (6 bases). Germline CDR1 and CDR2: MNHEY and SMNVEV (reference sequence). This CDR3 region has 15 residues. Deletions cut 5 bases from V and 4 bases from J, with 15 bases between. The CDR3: CASSPPSDSYNEQFF. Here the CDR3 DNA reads TGTGCCAGCAGTCCACCCTCGGACAGTTACAATGAGCAGTTCTTC.

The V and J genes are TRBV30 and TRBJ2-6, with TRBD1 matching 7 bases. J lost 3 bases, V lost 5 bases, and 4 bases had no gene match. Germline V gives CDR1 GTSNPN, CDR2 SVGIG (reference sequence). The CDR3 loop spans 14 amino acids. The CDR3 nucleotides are TGTGCCTGGGCAGGGGGTCGTGGGGCCAACGTCCTGACTTTC. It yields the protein CAWAGGRGANVLTF.

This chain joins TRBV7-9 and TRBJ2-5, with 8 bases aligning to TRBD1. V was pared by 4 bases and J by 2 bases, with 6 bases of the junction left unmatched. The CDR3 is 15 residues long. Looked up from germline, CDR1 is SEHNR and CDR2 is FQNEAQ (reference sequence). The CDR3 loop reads CASSSPRTGQETQYF. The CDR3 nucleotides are TGTGCCAGCAGCTCTCCTAGGACAGGGCAAGAGACCCAGTACTTC.